This T cell receptor (beta chain) comes out of a study of Ad26.COV2.S vaccination and SARS-CoV-2 variants. Sample treatment: 15 to 20 received Ad26.COV2.S at low or high dose, single or two shots; several received placebo; per-sample allocation not given. Specimen acquisition occurred on day 63 following the initial vaccine or placebo injection. Sequencing used immunoSEQ multiplex PCR; TCRdb keeps in-frame clones, though not all of them. This sample has about 350,000 clones; about 89% occur once, and the top ten carry approximately 5%. The V segment lost 6 bases and the J segment 0 bases; nucleotides outside the gene matches: 6. Germline values: CDR1 MDHEN, CDR2 SYDVKM. CDR3 length: 17 amino acids.

The chain employs TRBV28 and TRBJ2-1, with 12 positions matching TRBD2. The sequence was obtained from a person aged 18 to 59 who received the Ad26.COV2.S COVID-19 vaccine or a placebo. The source material was peripheral blood, sampled in a trial of Ad26.COV2.S vaccine versus placebo. This CDR3 reads CASSTTSGGSSYNEQFF. As DNA, the CDR3 is TGTGCCAGCAGCACGACTAGCGGGGGAAGCTCCTACAATGAGCAGTTCTTC.